A single sample gave rise to the 23 T cell receptor beta chains below, sequenced in a study of human T cells and chemical hapten exposure. Library construction involved attaching unique molecular identifiers to individual cDNA molecules, which allowed quantitative, reproducible TCR counting. TCRdb re-called the reads with MiXCR, one entry per CDR3 protein. The data hold thousands of distinct CDR3 sequences, with about 52% observed a single time. Noted treatment: therapeutic diphenylcyclopropenone sensitization with weekly scalp DPC. Here the sequenced sample was whole blood, taken before DPC sensitization or 2, 6, or about 24 weeks after (not recorded which). The receptors shown here come from an adult with alopecia areata. Some clones in this sample may be carry-over from other donors' samples. This table probably holds off-target reads from a library built for another chain.

The chain carries TRBV10-3 and TRBJ2-1; no definite D call. V lost 4 bases and J 9 bases, leaving 10 bases between the germline ends. Germline V lookup: CDR1 ENHRY, CDR2 SYGVKD. The CDR3 loop spans 12 amino acids. CDR3 residues: CAISGQDGEQFF. CDR3 sequence (DNA): TGTGCCATCAGTGGGCAGGATGGTGAGCAGTTCTTC.

The V call is TRBV6-6, the J call TRBJ1-3; D ambiguous. The germline V gene has CDR1 MNHNY and CDR2 SVGAGI (reference sequence). CDR3 length: 16 residues. With 0 bases removed from V and 8 bases from J, the gap between germline ends came to 17 bases. The CDR3 coding sequence is TGTGCCAGCAGTTACTCGGCTGCGGGCCTGTCGGACACCATATATTTT. Amino acid sequence: CASSYSAAGLSDTIYF.

DNA for the CDR3: TGCAGCGCCTTTCTGGATCTTGGGCCCTCCGAGCAGTACTTC. The encoded protein is CSAFLDLGPSEQYF. This chain joins TRBV29-1 and TRBJ2-7; D is undetermined. V dropped 7 bases and J dropped 6 bases, with 22 bases sitting between them. Per the germline V gene, CDR1 is SQVTM and CDR2 is ANQGSEA. The CDR3 is 14 amino acids.

There are a few counts of this clonotype. The rearrangement links TRBV5-1 to TRBJ2-3; D call uncertain. This CDR3 region has 14 residues. The V end was cut by 6 bases, the J end by 6 bases, with 17 bases between. Germline V lookup: CDR1 SGHRS, CDR2 YFSETQ. The CDR3 DNA follows: TGCGCCAGCATCCCTAGACCTTATGTGGATACGCAGTATTTT. It encodes CASIPRPYVDTQYF.

This chain connects TRBV7-6 to TRBJ2-3, with TRBD2 as a possible D gene (5 bases). This CDR3 has 15 amino acids. CDR1 is SGHVS and CDR2 is FNYEAQ in the germline V gene. The ends were cut back, 5 bases at V and 2 bases at J, with 14 bases in the middle. For the CDR3, the DNA is TGTGCCAGCAGCCGGCGGAGCGGATACACAGATACGCAGTATTTT. Its protein is CASSRRSGYTDTQYF.

The chain is built from TRBV20-1 and TRBJ2-7; D uncertain. The germline V gene encodes CDR1 DFQATT and CDR2 SNEGSKA (reference sequence). CDR3 length: 14 amino acids. V was shortened by 0 bases and J by 5 bases, with 14 bases between the two germline ends. CDR3: CSARESFQSDEQYF. The CDR3 coding sequence is TGCAGTGCTAGAGAGAGCTTTCAGAGCGACGAGCAGTACTTC.

This clonotype was found once. The chain couples TRBV2 to TRBJ1-2; TRBD1 agrees at 9 bases. The trim removed 4 bases at V and 5 bases at J, leaving 11 bases unmatched. The germline V gene encodes CDR1 SNHLY and CDR2 FYNNEI. CDR3 length equals 16 residues. The CDR3 DNA reads TGTGCCAGCAGTGTACGCGGGGACAGGGACCCTTATGGCTACACCTTC. Residues: CASSVRGDRDPYGYTF.

This clonotype was found a few times. This sequence joins TRBV28 and TRBJ2-1; D might be TRBD2 (7 bases). This CDR3 has 12 residues. The germline V gene encodes CDR1 MDHEN and CDR2 SYDVKM. Trimming stripped 5 bases from V and 16 bases from J, with 18 bases between. The CDR3 spells CASSPAGAPTFF. The CDR3 coding sequence is TGTGCCAGCAGTCCCGCGGGGGCCCCAACATTCTTC.

This chain joins TRBV7-2 and TRBJ2-5; the match to TRBD2 covers 14 bases. V shed 4 bases, J shed 5 bases, and the junction held 3 bases outside the gene matches. The CDR3 has 15 amino acids. CDR1 and CDR2 (germline): SGHTA, FQGNSA. In DNA form, the CDR3 reads TGTGCCAGCAGCTCCGGGACTAGCGGGGGTGAGACCCAGTACTTC. Protein product: CASSSGTSGGETQYF.

The chain is built from TRBV28 and TRBJ2-7, with D perhaps matching TRBD2 (5 bases). V lost 7 bases and J 2 bases, leaving 15 bases between the germline ends. The CDR3 runs to 14 residues. Germline CDR1 is MDHEN and CDR2 is SYDVKM. CDR3 nucleotide sequence: TGTGCCAGCAACCCTTTTAGCGCGACCTACGAGCAGTACTTC. Protein sequence: CASNPFSATYEQYF.

V is TRBV20-1 and J is TRBJ2-1, with D possibly TRBD1 on 7 matching bases. V shed 3 bases and J shed 5 bases, with 8 bases lying between them. CDR1 and CDR2 (germline): DFQATT, SNEGSKA (reference sequence). CDR3 size: 12 residues. This CDR3 is CSASRGDNEQFF. For the CDR3, the DNA is TGCAGTGCTAGCAGGGGGGACAATGAGCAGTTCTTC.

This clonotype was counted between two and nine times. The chain couples TRBV12-3 or TRBV12-4 to TRBJ2-5; 12 bases align to TRBD2. With 5 bases clipped from V and 5 bases from J, the junction kept 9 bases outside the gene matches. The CDR3 is 16 residues long. The CDR3 is CASSTSTSGRRETQYF. As DNA, the CDR3 is TGTGCCAGCAGTACCTCGACTAGCGGGAGACGCGAGACCCAGTACTTC.

This clonotype was detected only a few times. The J gene is TRBJ2-3, the V gene TRBV29-1, with 12 positions matching TRBD1. The CDR3 covers 17 residues. Germline V gene sequence: CDR1 SQVTM, CDR2 ANQGSEA. J gave up 1 base and V 6 bases, and 11 bases lay outside the gene matches. The CDR3 loop is CSVPPGQGAVGTDTQYF. The CDR3 coding sequence is TGCAGCGTCCCACCGGGACAGGGGGCGGTCGGCACAGATACGCAGTATTTT.

The chain uses TRBV7-6 and TRBJ2-7; TRBD1 matches 11 bases. There are 15 residues in the CDR3. CDR1 SGHVS and CDR2 FNYEAQ come from the germline V gene. The trim removed 5 bases at V and 4 bases at J, leaving 7 bases unmatched. The CDR3 spells CASSPGTGGGYEQYF. The CDR3 DNA is TGTGCCAGCAGCCCCGGGACAGGGGGAGGTTACGAGCAGTACTTC.

This clonotype turned up a few times. The rearrangement joins TRBV6-1 to TRBJ2-5; the match to TRBD1 covers 9 bases. The CDR3 covers 14 residues. The germline CDR1 and CDR2 sequences are MNHNS and SASEGT. With V trimmed by 7 bases and J by 3 bases, 6 bases remained unmatched. CDR3 nucleotide sequence: TGTGCCAGCAACACGGGACAGGGCGAAGAGACCCAGTACTTC. As protein: CASNTGQGEETQYF.

As DNA, the CDR3 is TGTGCCAGCAGCCCTAACCGGGACAGGGGGCGCGAGCAGTACTTC. Protein: CASSPNRDRGREQYF. The J gene is TRBJ2-7, the V gene TRBV11-2, with 12 bases matching TRBD1. This CDR3 has 15 amino acids. Per germline, CDR1 SGHAT and CDR2 FQNNGV. Germline trimming cut 5 bases from V and 6 bases from J; bases unmatched to any gene: 8.

This chain joins TRBV11-2 and TRBJ2-3; 11 bases match TRBD1. The J segment lost 5 bases and the V segment lost 3 bases, leaving 1 base of the junction unmatched. CDR1 and CDR2 from the germline V gene are SGHAT and FQNNGV. The CDR3 spans 14 residues. As DNA, the CDR3 is TGTGCCAGCAGCTTGGACAGGGGGCTAGATACGCAGTATTTT. This codes for CASSLDRGLDTQYF.

This clonotype was found a few times. The chain recombines TRBV28 with TRBJ2-7, with a tentative D call TRBD2 (5 bases). Germline V CDR1 and CDR2: MDHEN, SYDVKM. CDR3 length equals 12 residues. V was trimmed by 3 bases and J by 2 bases, leaving 5 bases between them. For the CDR3, the DNA is TGTGCCAGCAGTTTCGGGACCTACGAGCAGTACTTC. Translated, it gives CASSFGTYEQYF.

The genes are TRBV6-2 or TRBV6-3 and TRBJ2-5; no definite D call. The V and J ends lost 2 bases and 0 bases respectively, with 10 bases between them. Germline lookup yields CDR1 MNHEY and CDR2 SVGEGT. The CDR3 extends over 15 amino acids. The chain's CDR3 is CASSYVGADQETQYF. The CDR3 nucleotides are TGTGCCAGCAGTTACGTCGGCGCGGACCAAGAGACCCAGTACTTC.

The table lists this clonotype with a count of one. This chain uses TRBV4-3 with TRBJ2-1, with D uncertain. Trimming left V 0 bases short and J 7 bases short, with 16 bases between. The CDR3 sequence is 16 residues long. Germline V gene sequence: CDR1 LGHNA, CDR2 YSLEER. The CDR3 reads CASSQDLRDLFNEQFF. The CDR3 DNA sequence: TGCGCCAGCAGCCAAGATTTACGAGACCTGTTTAATGAGCAGTTCTTC.

The sample holds one count of this clonotype. V is TRBV5-1 and J is TRBJ2-7; tentatively, D is TRBD2 (8 bases). Germline lookup yields CDR1 SGHRS and CDR2 YFSETQ. The CDR3 has 17 residues. The V end was cut by 4 bases, the J end by 0 bases, with 20 bases between. DNA of the CDR3: TGCGCCAGCAGCCCAAGCGGGAGCGGGGACAGCTCCTACGAGCAGTACTTC. This translates into CASSPSGSGDSSYEQYF.

This clonotype was counted only a few times. The J gene is TRBJ2-5, the V gene TRBV10-3; D is uncertain. The V gene's germline CDR1 is ENHRY and CDR2 SYGVKD. The CDR3 has 13 residues. Trimming shortened V by 0 bases and J by 4 bases, and 6 bases separated the two germline ends. CDR3 in DNA: TGTGCCATCAGTGAGTCATCTCCAGAGACCCAGTACTTC. It codes for CAISESSPETQYF.

The V call is TRBV18, the J call TRBJ2-7; 14 nucleotides match TRBD2. V lost 3 bases to trimming and J lost 6 bases; unmatched junction nucleotides: 4. The CDR3 is 15 residues long. Germline lookup yields CDR1 KGHSH and CDR2 LQKENI. The CDR3 sequence is CASSPNGLAGGEQYF. In DNA form, the CDR3 reads TGTGCCAGCTCACCTAACGGACTAGCGGGGGGCGAGCAGTACTTC.